The 21 T cell receptor beta chains presented below share a single source sample, sequenced in a study of siplizumab effects on memory and regulatory T cells. Only in-frame clones appear in the TCRdb table, and some are missing; sequencing was by immunoSEQ multiplex PCR. The table records about 120,000 clones, around 94% of them present only once. Sequences were obtained from non-Treg CD4+ T cells sorted from blood. The source of these receptors is a human donor in good health.

The J gene is TRBJ2-7, the V gene TRBV5-4; D unclear. The CDR3 runs to 13 residues. Germline loops: CDR1 SGHNT, CDR2 YYREEE (reference sequence). V shed 1 base and J shed 2 bases, with 7 bases lying between them. The chain's CDR3 is CASSLYSTYEQYF. The CDR3 DNA reads TGTGCCAGCAGCTTGTACAGTACCTACGAGCAGTACTTC.

The chain has TRBV7-6 and TRBJ2-1, with 7 bases lining up with TRBD1. Germline values: CDR1 SGHVS, CDR2 FNYEAQ. V shed 5 bases, J shed 1 base, and the junction held 2 bases outside the gene matches. CDR3 length equals 14 residues. The CDR3: CASSKQGSYNEQFF. CDR3 sequence (DNA): TGTGCCAGCAGCAAACAGGGGTCCTACAATGAGCAGTTCTTC.

V and J are TRBV1 and TRBJ1-1. TRBV1 constitutes a pseudogene. The CDR3 loop spans 18 amino acids. In DNA, the CDR3 is TGCACCAGCAGCCAAGAACCCCACCCCGCAGGGGAGGACACTGAAGCTTTCTTT. The encoded protein is CTSSQEPHPAGEDTEAFF.

V is TRBV30 and J is TRBJ2-3, with TRBD2 identical over 8 bases. Trimming removed 4 bases from V and 5 bases from J; junction bases left unmatched: 11. The germline V gene encodes CDR1 GTSNPN and CDR2 SVGIG (reference sequence). This CDR3 contains 15 residues. CDR3: CAWNRAGGIQDTQYF. CDR3 bases: TGTGCCTGGAACCGTGCGGGAGGAATCCAAGATACGCAGTATTTT.

This rearrangement joins TRBV5-4 to TRBJ1-6; D ambiguous. V dropped 4 bases and J dropped 6 bases, with 5 bases sitting between them. Looked up from germline, CDR1 is SGHNT and CDR2 is YYREEE (reference sequence). The length of the CDR3 is 12 residues. The CDR3 nucleotides read TGTGCCAGCAGCCAAACTAATTCACCCCTCCACTTT. This gives the protein CASSQTNSPLHF.

This rearrangement joins TRBV5-4 to TRBJ1-3; D call uncertain. The V gene's germline CDR1 is SGHNT and CDR2 YYREEE (reference sequence). V dropped 3 bases and J dropped 2 bases, with 3 bases sitting between them. This CDR3 spans 12 amino acids. CDR3 in amino acids: CASSSPGNTIYF. DNA for the CDR3: TGTGCCAGCAGCTCTCCTGGAAACACCATATATTTT.

V usage is TRBV5-6 and J usage is TRBJ2-7; D not resolved. Trimming took 0 bases from V and 3 from J, leaving 1 base between them. The germline V gene encodes CDR1 SGHDT and CDR2 YYEEEE. CDR3 length equals 11 residues. CDR3 sequence reads: CASSLDYEQYF. The CDR3 region has the DNA TGTGCCAGCAGCTTGGACTACGAGCAGTACTTC. The entire variable domain, with the rest obtained from reference TRBV5-6 and TRBJ2-7, is as follows: DAGVTQSPTHLIKTRGQQVTLRCSPKSGHDTVSWYQQALGQGPQFIFQYYEEEERQRGNFPDRFSGHQFPNYSSELNVNALLLGDSALYLCASSLDYEQYFGPGTRLTVT.

This clone was observed once. The chain employs TRBV6-1 and TRBJ2-2, with 9 bases fitting TRBD2. This CDR3 has 15 amino acids. Germline CDR1 is MNHNS and CDR2 is SASEGT. Trimming at V came to 6 bases and at J to 4 bases, leaving 6 bases not matched to a gene. In DNA, the CDR3 is TGTGCCAGCAGGGGGACTAGCAGGACCACCGGGGAGCTGTTTTTT. Protein sequence: CASRGTSRTTGELFF.

The chain has TRBV13 and TRBJ2-4; TRBD1 might be the D (6 bases). CDR3 length: 14 residues. Per the germline V gene, CDR1 is PRHDT and CDR2 is FYEKMQ (reference sequence). Trimming removed 1 base at V and 8 bases at J, with 12 bases between. The CDR3 nucleotides are TGTGCCAGCAGCTTAGACAGGGAAGGCGACATTCAGTACTTC. This gives the protein CASSLDREGDIQYF.

V usage is TRBV25-1 and J usage is TRBJ2-1; TRBD2 agrees at 9 bases. Germline CDR1 MGHDK, CDR2 SYGVNS. This CDR3 is 17 amino acids long. J was trimmed by 7 bases and V by 2 bases; bases with no gene match: 12. For the CDR3, the DNA is TGTGCCAGCAGTGAAACGCATCTAGCGGGAATTAGAAATGAGCAGTTCTTC. It specifies CASSETHLAGIRNEQFF.

The chain recombines TRBV18 with TRBJ2-1; a possible D gene is TRBD2 (7 bases). Germline CDR1 reads KGHSH; CDR2 reads LQKENI. With 3 bases removed from V and 6 bases from J, the gap between germline ends came to 12 bases. The CDR3 totals 14 residues. As DNA, the CDR3 is TGTGCCAGCTCACCCTACAGGGAGGGCAATGAGCAGTTCTTC. This translates into CASSPYREGNEQFF. Drawing the rest from reference TRBV18 and TRBJ2-1, the complete variable domain is NAGVMQNPRHLVRRRGQEARLRCSPMKGHSHVYWYRQLPEEGLKFMVYLQKENIIDESGMPKERFSAEFPKEGPSILRIQQVVRGDSAAYFCASSPYREGNEQFFGPGTRLTVL.

This chain connects TRBV4-1 to TRBJ1-5; D uncertain. Germline V CDR1 and CDR2: MGHRA, YSYEKL. CDR3 length: 13 residues. V lost 0 bases and J lost 11, with 11 bases in between. The CDR3 DNA follows: TGCGCCAGCAGCCAAGATGATCGCGGCGCCCAGCATTTT. Translated: CASSQDDRGAQHF.

The chain employs TRBV5-1 and TRBJ2-5; the match to TRBD1 covers 7 bases. Germline CDR1 and CDR2: SGHRS and YFSETQ. The V and J ends lost 5 bases and 2 bases, in that order; junction bases with no gene match: 9. The CDR3 length is 15 residues. CDR3 region: CASRPGTAIQETQYF. The CDR3 nucleotides are TGCGCCAGCAGGCCCGGGACAGCGATTCAAGAGACCCAGTACTTC. Looking up the rest from reference TRBV5-1 and TRBJ2-5 gives the full variable domain: KAGVTQTPRYLIKTRGQQVTLSCSPISGHRSVSWYQQTPGQGLQFLFEYFSETQRNKGNFPGRFSGRQFSNSRSEMNVSTLELGDSALYLCASRPGTAIQETQYFGPGTRLLVL.

This clone has only one observation. CDR3 in amino acids: CASSHGQISYEQYF. The CDR3 DNA reads as TGTGCCAGCTCACACGGACAGATCAGCTACGAGCAGTACTTC. The chain uses TRBV18 and TRBJ2-7; D may be TRBD1 (6 bases). Trimming left V 4 bases short and J 3 bases short, with 13 bases between. The CDR3 is 14 amino acids. Looked up from germline, CDR1 is KGHSH and CDR2 is LQKENI.

The chain carries TRBV5-4 and TRBJ2-7; D gene ambiguous. V shed 1 base and J shed 3 bases, with 14 bases lying between them. Germline assignment: CDR1 SGHNT and CDR2 YYREEE (reference sequence). The CDR3 runs 15 residues. The CDR3 coding sequence is TGTGCCAGCAGCTTGTGGAGAACAGCTAACTACGAGCAGTACTTC. It encodes CASSLWRTANYEQYF.

The J gene is TRBJ1-4, the V gene TRBV27; D may be TRBD1 (5 bases). This CDR3 is 17 amino acids long. Germline V gene data show CDR1 as MNHEY and CDR2 as SMNVEV (reference sequence). V was shortened by 5 bases and J by 6 bases, with 22 bases between the two germline ends. CDR3 in DNA: TGTGCCAGCAGTGCTCAACTCCGGGACCCGGTCGATGAAAAACTGTTTTTT. Encoded protein: CASSAQLRDPVDEKLFF.

The chain combines TRBV28 with TRBJ2-7, with D possibly being TRBD2 (5 bases). From germline, CDR1 is MDHEN and CDR2 SYDVKM. The CDR3 totals 15 residues. The ends were cut back, 8 bases at V and 0 bases at J, with 17 bases in the middle. The chain's CDR3 is CASSPTGLSSYEQYF. The CDR3, as DNA: TGTGCCAGCTCGCCTACGGGATTGAGCTCCTACGAGCAGTACTTC.

The CDR3 sequence is CASSNQGIAKNIQYF. The CDR3 DNA sequence: TGTGCCAGTAGTAACCAGGGGATAGCCAAAAACATTCAGTACTTC. The rearrangement uses TRBV19 and TRBJ2-4, with a tentative D call TRBD1 (6 bases). The CDR3 contains 15 residues. Germline V gene data show CDR1 as LNHDA and CDR2 as SQIVND (reference sequence). Trimming left V 4 bases short and J 0 bases short, with 10 bases between.

The J gene is TRBJ1-5, the V gene TRBV7-8; D may be TRBD1 (6 bases). Germline V gene sequence: CDR1 SGHVS, CDR2 FQNEAQ. V lost 5 bases and J 2 bases, leaving 16 bases between the germline ends. The CDR3 spans 16 residues. CDR3 DNA: TGTGCCAGCAGCACCAATACGGGACAAGGCAATCAGCCCCAGCATTTT. Its translation is CASSTNTGQGNQPQHF.

The rearrangement joins TRBV5-4 to TRBJ2-3; TRBD1 aligns across 8 bases. V shed 4 bases and J 2 bases; nucleotides not matched to a gene: 3. CDR1 SGHNT and CDR2 YYREEE come from the germline V gene (reference sequence). The CDR3 runs 14 residues. The CDR3, as DNA: TGTGCCAGCAGCCGGGACAGGTTCACAGATACGCAGTATTTT. It yields the protein CASSRDRFTDTQYF. The whole variable domain, remainder taken from reference TRBV5-4 and TRBJ2-3, is ETGVTQSPTHLIKTRGQQVTLRCSSQSGHNTVSWYQQALGQGPQFIFQYYREEENGRGNFPPRFSGLQFPNYSSELNVNALELDDSALYLCASSRDRFTDTQYFGPGTRLTVL.

The J gene is TRBJ1-6, the V gene TRBV5-6, with 10 bases that match TRBD1. The germline gives CDR1 SGHDT, CDR2 YYEEEE. The CDR3 spans 15 residues. V was pared by 4 bases and J by 11 bases, with 9 bases of the junction left unmatched. The CDR3 nucleotides read TGTGCCAGCAGCCGTTTCGGACAGGGGGAAACACCCCTCCACTTT. This sequence encodes CASSRFGQGETPLHF.